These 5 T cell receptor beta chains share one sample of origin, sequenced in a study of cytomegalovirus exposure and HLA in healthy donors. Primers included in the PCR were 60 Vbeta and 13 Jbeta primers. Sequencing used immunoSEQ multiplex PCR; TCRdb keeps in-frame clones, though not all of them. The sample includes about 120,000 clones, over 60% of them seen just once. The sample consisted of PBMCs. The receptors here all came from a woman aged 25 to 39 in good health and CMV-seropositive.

This CDR3 is CASSLTQSNTGELFF. CDR3 bases: TGTGCCAGCAGCTTAACCCAGTCCAACACCGGGGAGCTGTTTTTT. The rearrangement uses TRBV7-3 and TRBJ2-2; D not resolved. Germline V gives CDR1 SGHTA, CDR2 FQGTGA. V was clipped by 0 bases and J by 2 bases, with 7 bases between them. The CDR3 runs 15 residues.

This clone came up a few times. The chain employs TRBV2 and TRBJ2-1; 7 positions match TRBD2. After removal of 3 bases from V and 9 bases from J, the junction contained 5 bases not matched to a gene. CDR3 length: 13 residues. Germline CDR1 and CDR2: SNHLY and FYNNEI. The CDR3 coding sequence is TGTGCCAGCAGTGATCGATGGGAGGGTGAGCAGTTCTTC. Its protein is CASSDRWEGEQFF.

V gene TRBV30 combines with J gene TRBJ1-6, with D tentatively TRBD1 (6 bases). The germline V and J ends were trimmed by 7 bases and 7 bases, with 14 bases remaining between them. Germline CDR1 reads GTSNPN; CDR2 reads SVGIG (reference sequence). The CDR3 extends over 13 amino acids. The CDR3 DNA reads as TGTGCCTCTTCGACAGGCGAAAATTCACCCCTCCACTTT. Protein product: CASSTGENSPLHF.

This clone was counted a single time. The CDR3 nucleotides are TGTGCCTGGAGTGGCGAGAACACTGAAGCTTTCTTT. This translates into CAWSGENTEAFF. The genes are TRBV30 and TRBJ1-1; unclear D gene. CDR1 is GTSNPN and CDR2 is SVGIG in the germline V gene (reference sequence). This CDR3 comprises 12 residues. Between the trimmed V and J ends, which lost 1 base and 1 base, there was a span of 4 bases. Based on the CDR3 plus reference TRBV30 and TRBJ1-1, the full variable domain is SQTIHQWPATLVQPVGSPLSLECTVEGTSNPNLYWYRQAAGRGLQLLFYSVGIGQISSEVPQNLSASRPQDRQFILSSKKLLLSDSGFYLCAWSGENTEAFFGQGTRLTVV.

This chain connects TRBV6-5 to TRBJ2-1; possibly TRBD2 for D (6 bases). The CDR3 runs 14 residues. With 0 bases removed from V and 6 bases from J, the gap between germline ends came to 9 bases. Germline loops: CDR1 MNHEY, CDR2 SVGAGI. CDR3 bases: TGTGCCAGCAGTTACTCGGGGGGACGCAATGAGCAGTTCTTC. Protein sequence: CASSYSGGRNEQFF.